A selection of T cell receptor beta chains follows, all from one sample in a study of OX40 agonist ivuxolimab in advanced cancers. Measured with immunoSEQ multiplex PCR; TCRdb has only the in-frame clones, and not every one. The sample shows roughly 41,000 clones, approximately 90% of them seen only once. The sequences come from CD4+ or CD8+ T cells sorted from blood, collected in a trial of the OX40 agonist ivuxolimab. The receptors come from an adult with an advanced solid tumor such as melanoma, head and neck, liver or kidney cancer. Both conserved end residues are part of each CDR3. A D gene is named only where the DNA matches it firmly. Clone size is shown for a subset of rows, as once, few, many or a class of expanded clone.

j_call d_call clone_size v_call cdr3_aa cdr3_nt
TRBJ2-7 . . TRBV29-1 CSVEDDTSYEQYF TGCAGCGTTGAAGATGACACATCCTACGAGCAGTACTTC
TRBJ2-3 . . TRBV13 CASSGRQAGGTDTQYF TGTGCCAGCAGCGGTCGACAGGCCGGCGGCACAGATACGCAGTATTTT
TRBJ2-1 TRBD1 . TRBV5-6 CASSLGQGWGEQFF TGTGCCAGCAGCTTAGGACAGGGGTGGGGTGAGCAGTTCTTC
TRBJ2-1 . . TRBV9 CASSGGSREDYNEQFF TGTGCCAGCAGCGGAGGCTCGAGGGAAGACTACAATGAGCAGTTCTTC
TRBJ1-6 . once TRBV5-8 CASSSGESSYNSPLHF TGTGCCAGCAGTTCAGGGGAGAGCTCCTATAATTCACCCCTCCACTTT
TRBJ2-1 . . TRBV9 CASSVGSTEQFF TGTGCCAGCAGCGTAGGAAGCACCGAGCAGTTCTTC
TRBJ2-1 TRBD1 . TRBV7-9 CASSLGGTGAYNEQFF TGTGCCAGCAGCTTAGGGGGGACAGGGGCCTACAATGAGCAGTTCTTC
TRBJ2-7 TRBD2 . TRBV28 CASSSGLAGPSSYEQYF TGTGCCAGCAGTTCGGGACTAGCGGGACCAAGCTCCTACGAGCAGTACTTC
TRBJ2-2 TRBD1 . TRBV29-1 CSVADRGTTGELFF TGCAGCGTCGCAGACAGGGGGACCACCGGGGAGCTGTTTTTT
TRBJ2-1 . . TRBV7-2 CASTPHGVSGEQFF TGTGCCAGCACCCCACATGGGGTGTCTGGGGAGCAGTTCTTC
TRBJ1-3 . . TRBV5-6 CASSLWGSNTIYF TGTGCCAGCAGCTTGTGGGGGTCGAACACCATATATTTT
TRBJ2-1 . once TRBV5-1 CASGESREQFF TGCGCCAGCGGAGAGTCCCGAGAGCAGTTCTTC
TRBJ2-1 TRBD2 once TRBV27 CASSLTSEGYNEQFF TGTGCCAGCAGTTTAACTAGCGAGGGATACAATGAGCAGTTCTTC
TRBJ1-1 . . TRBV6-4 CASSDTPGGEAFF TGTGCCAGCAGTGACACCCCTGGAGGTGAAGCTTTCTTT
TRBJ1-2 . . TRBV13 CASSLGRDYGYTF TGTGCCAGCAGCTTAGGCAGGGACTATGGCTACACCTTC
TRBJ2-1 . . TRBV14 CASSQELGIEQFF TGTGCCAGCAGCCAAGAACTAGGAATCGAGCAGTTCTTC
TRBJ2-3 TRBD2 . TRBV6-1 CASSELAGGPDTQYF TGTGCCAGCAGTGAACTAGCGGGAGGGCCAGATACGCAGTATTTT
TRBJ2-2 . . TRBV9 CASSVEGGELFF TGTGCCAGCAGCGTAGAGGGTGGGGAGCTGTTTTTT
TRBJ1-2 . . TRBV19 CASSMTSYYGYTF TGTGCCAGTAGTATGACCTCTTACTATGGCTACACCTTC
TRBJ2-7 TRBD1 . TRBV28 CASSLRDSSFKPEQYF TGTGCCAGCAGCCTACGGGACAGCAGTTTTAAGCCAGAGCAGTACTTC
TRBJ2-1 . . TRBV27 CASSLRRGPGNEQFF TGTGCCAGCAGTTTGAGGAGGGGTCCCGGGAATGAGCAGTTCTTC
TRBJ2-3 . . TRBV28 CASSSNLVGQRIGAQAGTQYF TGTGCCAGCAGTTCAAACCTAGTTGGACAGCGAATAGGGGCCCAAGCCGGAACGCAGTATTTT
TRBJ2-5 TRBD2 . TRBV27 CASSLTSGRPETQYF TGTGCCAGCAGTCTGACTAGCGGGAGGCCAGAGACCCAGTACTTC
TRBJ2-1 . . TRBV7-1 CASSSGLTYNEQFF TGTGCCAGCAGCTCAGGACTGACCTACAATGAGCAGTTCTTC
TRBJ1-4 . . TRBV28 CASSLGVKLFF TGTGCCAGCAGTTTGGGCGTAAAACTGTTTTTT
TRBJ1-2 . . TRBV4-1 CASSPEGDYSLRSLAF TGCGCCAGCAGCCCCGAGGGGGACTATAGTCTCCGGAGTCTCGCCTTC
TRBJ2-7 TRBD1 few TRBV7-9 CATSQGRDEQYF TGTGCCACCTCACAGGGGCGAGACGAGCAGTACTTC
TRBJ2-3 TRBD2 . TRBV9 CASSVEVGAGGSLDTQYF TGTGCCAGCAGCGTAGAGGTCGGAGCGGGAGGAAGTTTGGATACGCAGTATTTT
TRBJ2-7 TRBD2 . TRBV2 CASRGLAGVYEQYF TGTGCCAGCAGGGGACTAGCGGGAGTCTACGAGCAGTACTTC
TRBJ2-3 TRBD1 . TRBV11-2 CASSLGTGHTDTQYF TGTGCCAGCAGCTTAGGGACAGGGCACACAGATACGCAGTATTTT
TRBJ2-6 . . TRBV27 CASSPLGGRDGLGSGANVLTF TGTGCCAGCAGCCCACTCGGGGGCAGGGATGGGTTAGGCTCTGGGGCCAACGTCCTGACTTTC
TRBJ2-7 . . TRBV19 CASSFLAEGGEQYF TGTGCCAGTAGTTTTTTAGCGGAGGGCGGGGAGCAGTACTTC
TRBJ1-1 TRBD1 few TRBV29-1 CSVLPGTGGTEAFF TGCAGCGTTCTTCCCGGGACAGGGGGCACTGAAGCTTTCTTT
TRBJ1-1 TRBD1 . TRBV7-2 CASSGGTVEAFF TGTGCCAGCAGCGGGGGGACAGTTGAAGCTTTCTTT
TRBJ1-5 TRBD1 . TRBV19 CASSMWSGQGANQPQHF TGTGCCAGTAGTATGTGGTCGGGCCAGGGGGCAAATCAGCCCCAGCATTTT
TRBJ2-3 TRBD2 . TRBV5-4 CASSPGLAGDRDTQYF TGTGCCAGCAGCCCCGGACTAGCGGGAGACAGAGATACGCAGTATTTT
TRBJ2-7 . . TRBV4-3 CASSQTTDYEQYF TGCGCCAGCAGCCAAACGACAGACTACGAGCAGTACTTC
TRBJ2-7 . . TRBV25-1 CASSESRSSYEQYF TGTGCCAGCAGTGAATCAAGGAGCTCCTACGAGCAGTACTTC
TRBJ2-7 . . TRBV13 CASSDSLGAGREQYF TGTGCCAGCAGTGACTCACTCGGGGCTGGCCGGGAGCAGTACTTC
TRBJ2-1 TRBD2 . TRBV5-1 CASSSGTSDYNEQFF TGCGCCAGCAGCTCCGGGACTAGCGACTACAATGAGCAGTTCTTC
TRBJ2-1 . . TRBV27 CASTPGDPYNEQFF TGTGCCAGCACCCCCGGGGACCCATACAATGAGCAGTTCTTC
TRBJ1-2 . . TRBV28 CASSYRLANYGYTF TGTGCCAGCAGCTACAGGTTAGCTAACTATGGCTACACCTTC
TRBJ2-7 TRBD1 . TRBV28 CASSSLLRQGSYEQYF TGTGCCAGCAGTTCACTCCTCAGACAGGGTTCCTACGAGCAGTACTTC
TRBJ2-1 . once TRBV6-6 CASSFSPYNEQFF TGTGCCAGCAGTTTTAGCCCCTACAATGAGCAGTTCTTC
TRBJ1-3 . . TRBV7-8 CASSPRGISGNTIYF TGTGCCAGCAGCCCCCGGGGTATCTCTGGAAACACCATATATTTT
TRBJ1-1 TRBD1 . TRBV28 CASSFSTWTGRAFF TGTGCCAGCAGTTTCTCGACATGGACAGGGCGAGCTTTCTTT
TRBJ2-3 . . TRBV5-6 CASSWQGPDTQYF TGTGCCAGCAGCTGGCAGGGACCGGATACGCAGTATTTT
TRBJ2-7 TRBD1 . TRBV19 CASSIGTGGLYEQYF TGTGCCAGTAGTATAGGGACAGGGGGCTTATACGAGCAGTACTTC